A single sample gave rise to the 17 T cell receptor beta chains below, sequenced in a study of blood T cell repertoires in COVID-19. Assay used: immunoSEQ multiplex PCR; TCRdb lists only in-frame clones, some missing. The sample includes approximately 250,000 clones, roughly 84% of them seen just once. The sequenced sample consisted of peripheral blood. These receptors all stem from a human donor in a cohort sampled during active COVID-19.

The V and J genes are TRBV10-2 and TRBJ1-3; 8 bases match TRBD1. The trim removed 6 bases at V and 4 bases at J, leaving 5 bases unmatched. Per the germline V gene, CDR1 is WSHSY and CDR2 is SAAADI. The CDR3 loop spans 14 amino acids. The CDR3 coding sequence is TGCGCCAGCAGCGGGACAGGCCTAGGAAACACCATATATTTT. It yields the protein CASSGTGLGNTIYF.

The chain combines TRBV5-6 with TRBJ2-2; D unresolved. Trimming removed 4 bases at V and 5 bases at J, with 6 bases between. The CDR3 loop spans 12 amino acids. Germline-derived CDR1 and CDR2 are SGHDT and YYEEEE. The chain's CDR3 is CASSRRTGELFF. The CDR3 region has the DNA TGTGCCAGCAGCCGCAGGACCGGGGAGCTGTTTTTT.

The V call is TRBV6-4, the J call TRBJ1-1; D is perhaps TRBD1 (5 bases). Trimming removed 6 bases at V and 2 bases at J, with 16 bases between. CDR1 is MRHNA, CDR2 SNTAGT, per germline. The CDR3 length is 15 residues. CDR3 bases: TGTGCCAGCAGGAAAGAACAGGAGATTAACACTGAAGCTTTCTTT. It yields the protein CASRKEQEINTEAFF.

The chain is built from TRBV14 and TRBJ1-1, with D hard to call. Germline CDR1 SGHDN, CDR2 FVKESK. The CDR3 contains 14 residues. V dropped 7 bases and J dropped 7 bases, with 19 bases sitting between them. CDR3 sequence reads: CASKRSGGASEAFF. In nucleotides, the CDR3 is TGTGCCAGCAAACGTTCGGGAGGCGCCAGTGAAGCTTTCTTT.

V usage is TRBV28 and J usage is TRBJ2-6, with D maybe TRBD1 (5 bases). Germline V gives CDR1 MDHEN, CDR2 SYDVKM. Trimming pared 5 bases from V and 4 bases from J, leaving 15 bases between. This CDR3 comprises 16 residues. The chain's CDR3 is CASSPTGGSGANVLTF. The CDR3 DNA follows: TGTGCCAGCAGTCCAACAGGCGGTTCCGGGGCCAACGTCCTGACTTTC.

The rearrangement links TRBV19 to TRBJ1-6; 7 bases fit TRBD1. This CDR3 spans 15 amino acids. Trimming at V came to 3 bases and at J to 7 bases, leaving 6 bases not matched to a gene. Germline CDR1 reads LNHDA; CDR2 reads SQIVND (reference sequence). DNA of the CDR3: TGTGCCAGTAGTATGACAGGGACGTGGAATTCACCCCTCCACTTT. Its translation is CASSMTGTWNSPLHF. Supplemented by reference TRBV19 and TRBJ1-6, the full variable domain reads DGGITQSPKYLFRKEGQNVTLSCEQNLNHDAMYWYRQDPGQGLRLIYYSQIVNDFQKGDIAEGYSVSREKKESFPLTVTSAQKNPTAFYLCASSMTGTWNSPLHFGNGTRLTVT.

The V gene is TRBV9, the J gene TRBJ2-3; 14 bases align to TRBD2. From germline, CDR1 is SGDLS and CDR2 YYNGEE. The ends lost 0 bases at V and 3 bases at J; junction bases unmatched: 6. The CDR3 loop spans 18 amino acids. Here the CDR3 DNA reads TGTGCCAGCAGCGTAGGAAGACTAGCGGGAGGGGAAACAGATACGCAGTATTTT. The encoded protein is CASSVGRLAGGETDTQYF.

CDR3: CASSFLLAGGQETQYF. DNA for the CDR3: TGTGCCAGCAGCTTCCTACTAGCGGGAGGACAAGAGACCCAGTACTTC. The gene calls are TRBV7-2 and TRBJ2-5, with TRBD2 matching over 12 bases. Trimming removed 3 bases from V and 2 bases from J; junction bases left unmatched: 4. CDR1 is SGHTA, CDR2 FQGNSA, per germline. This CDR3 has 16 residues.

This rearrangement joins TRBV11-2 to TRBJ2-1; D may be TRBD1 (5 bases). V lost 4 bases to trimming and J lost 5 bases, with 24 bases between them. CDR1 and CDR2 from the germline V gene are SGHAT and FQNNGV. This CDR3 contains 18 residues. The CDR3 reads CASSWSLPGPQGNNEQFF. In DNA, the CDR3 is TGTGCCAGCAGCTGGAGTTTACCGGGCCCCCAGGGAAACAATGAGCAGTTCTTC.

The chain carries TRBV27 and TRBJ2-3; 7 bases align to TRBD2. The V gene end was trimmed by 6 bases and the J gene end by 4 bases; junction bases not matched to a gene: 7. This CDR3 spans 14 amino acids. From germline, CDR1 is MNHEY and CDR2 SMNVEV (reference sequence). The CDR3 region has the DNA TGTGCCAGCAGCTCCCCGGGGAGGGCAGATACGCAGTATTTT. Residues: CASSSPGRADTQYF.

CDR3 loop: CASTVPISSYEQYF. The CDR3 DNA is TGTGCCAGCACGGTCCCGATAAGCTCCTACGAGCAGTACTTC. The V call is TRBV2, the J call TRBJ2-7, with D hard to call. V was shortened by 7 bases and J by 0 bases, with 13 bases between the two germline ends. The germline CDR1 and CDR2 sequences are SNHLY and FYNNEI. The CDR3 consists of 14 residues.

This clone came up once. The CDR3: CASSLQGRFQYEQYF. The CDR3 bases are TGTGCCAGCAGTTTACAGGGCAGGTTTCAGTACGAGCAGTACTTC. The rearrangement joins TRBV6-5 to TRBJ2-7; D may be TRBD1 (6 bases). The V and J ends lost 4 bases and 4 bases respectively, with 17 bases between them. Germline CDR1 is MNHEY and CDR2 is SVGAGI. CDR3 length: 15 amino acids.

V and J are TRBV5-6 and TRBJ1-1, with D hard to call. This CDR3 has 14 amino acids. Trimming removed 1 base at V and 0 bases at J, with 7 bases between. Germline V gene sequence: CDR1 SGHDT, CDR2 YYEEEE. The CDR3 DNA reads as TGTGCCAGCAGCTTGATGGAGCTGAACACTGAAGCTTTCTTT. The encoded protein is CASSLMELNTEAFF.

The rearrangement joins TRBV19 to TRBJ2-2; D is possibly TRBD2 (5 bases). Germline V gene lookup returns CDR1 LNHDA and CDR2 SQIVND (reference sequence). The V gene lost 8 bases and the J gene lost 5 bases, with 12 bases spanning the gap. This CDR3 comprises 13 residues. The CDR3 sequence: CASRSGRTGELFF. CDR3 nucleotides: TGTGCCAGTCGCAGCGGAAGGACCGGGGAGCTGTTTTTT.

This chain links TRBV7-9 with TRBJ2-2; no firm D call. Germline-derived CDR1 and CDR2 are SEHNR and FQNEAQ (reference sequence). The CDR3 sequence is 14 residues long. Trimming stripped 1 base from V and 3 bases from J, with 6 bases between. The CDR3 DNA follows: TGTGCCAGCAGCTTAGGTACTCACACCGGGGAGCTGTTTTTT. Translating gives CASSLGTHTGELFF.

About this clone itself: Other DNA sequences in the same sample also yield this CDR3. The chain is built from TRBV7-2 and TRBJ1-1; D gene ambiguous. This CDR3 contains 14 residues. Germline values: CDR1 SGHTA, CDR2 FQGNSA. Deletions cut 1 base from V and 1 base from J, with 7 bases between. As DNA, the CDR3 is TGTGCCAGCAGCTTAGGTGGCGGGAACACTGAAGCTTTCTTT. This encodes CASSLGGGNTEAFF. The complete variable domain, with remaining parts taken from reference TRBV7-2 and TRBJ1-1, reads GAGVSQSPSNKVTEKGKDVELRCDPISGHTALYWYRQSLGQGLEFLIYFQGNSAPDKSGLPSDRFSAERTGGSVSTLTIQRTQQEDSAVYLCASSLGGGNTEAFFGQGTRLTVV.

The V call is TRBV15, the J call TRBJ1-5; TRBD1 matches at 8 bases. Germline-derived CDR1 and CDR2 are LNHNV and YYDKDF (reference sequence). This CDR3 has 18 amino acids. V gave up 0 bases and J gave up 7 bases; unmatched junction bases: 14. Here the CDR3 reads CATSRDTSLTGDRQPQHF. CDR3 bases: TGTGCCACCAGCAGAGATACGTCCTTGACAGGGGATCGGCAGCCCCAGCATTTT.